Presented here are 16 T cell receptor beta chains from one specimen sequenced in a study of identical twins. TCRdb re-called the 5' RACE reads with MiXCR, one entry per CDR3 protein. This repertoire shows over 600,000 distinct CDR3 sequences, 20% to 25% found once; its top ten account for roughly 4.3%. These sequences were also reported in another study, on T cells expressing NK-cell markers.

Sequenced material: PBMCs. The receptors derive from a woman aged 18-29 years in good health.

About this clonotype itself: Likely a read error: the CDR3 ends without its conserved phenylalanine or tryptophan. The genes are TRBV6-1 and TRBJ2-7; TRBD2 agrees at 10 bases. The germline V gene encodes CDR1 MNHNS and CDR2 SASEGT. The CDR3 totals 14 residues. Unmatched junction bases numbered 2, after V lost 4 bases and J lost 2 bases. CDR3 nucleotide sequence: TGTGCCAGCAGTGCGGGACTAGCGACCTACGAGCAGTACTCC. It yields the protein CASSAGLATYEQYS.

This chain links TRBV6-1 with TRBJ1-5, with D possibly TRBD1 on 5 matching bases. V shed 5 bases and J shed 5 bases, with 16 bases lying between them. CDR3 size: 15 residues. Germline CDR1 is MNHNS and CDR2 is SASEGT. The CDR3 reads CASSLKGRRDQPQHF. The CDR3 bases are TGTGCCAGCAGTCTGAAGGGGAGGCGAGATCAGCCCCAGCATTTT.

V usage is TRBV5-5 and J usage is TRBJ2-1; a weak D match, TRBD2 (6 bases). V gave up 2 bases and J gave up 1 base, with 16 bases separating them. The CDR3 totals 17 residues. CDR1 and CDR2 from the germline V gene are SGHKS and YYEKEE (reference sequence). The CDR3, as DNA: TGTGCCAGCAGCTTAGAATCCACTCGGGGGTCCTACAATGAGCAGTTCTTC. Its translation is CASSLESTRGSYNEQFF.

The V and J genes are TRBV7-2 and TRBJ1-1, with D perhaps TRBD1 (6 bases). V lost 1 base to trimming and J lost 4 bases, with 13 bases between them. The germline V gene encodes CDR1 SGHTA and CDR2 FQGNSA. The CDR3 loop spans 15 amino acids. The CDR3 DNA reads TGTGCCAGCAGCTTAGTCATGGGGGGGGCCACTGAAGCTTTCTTT. Translation: CASSLVMGGATEAFF.

This chain uses TRBV7-9 with TRBJ2-3, with 7 bases matching TRBD1. CDR3 length: 15 amino acids. Germline V gives CDR1 SEHNR, CDR2 FQNEAQ (reference sequence). Losses at the gene ends were 5 bases for V and 1 base for J; bases not matched to a gene: 6. The DNA of the CDR3 is TGTGCCAGCAGCATAAGGACAGGCGGCACAGATACGCAGTATTTT. Amino acid sequence: CASSIRTGGTDTQYF.

The chain has TRBV20-1 and TRBJ1-1; D unclear. Deletions cut 5 bases from V and 1 base from J, with 11 bases between. This CDR3 contains 13 residues. CDR1 DFQATT and CDR2 SNEGSKA come from the germline V gene (reference sequence). The CDR3 sequence: CSARFMSNTEAFF. Here the CDR3 DNA reads TGCAGTGCTCGCTTTATGTCGAACACTGAAGCTTTCTTT.

This chain connects TRBV30 to TRBJ1-1; D uncertain. Trimming pared 0 bases from V and 3 bases from J, leaving 11 bases between. Germline CDR1 and CDR2: GTSNPN and SVGIG (reference sequence). This CDR3 is built from 14 residues. The CDR3 loop is CAWSVKGRYTEAFF. DNA of the CDR3: TGTGCCTGGAGTGTAAAGGGTCGTTACACTGAAGCTTTCTTT.

This chain uses TRBV30 with TRBJ2-2; D not resolved. CDR3 size: 10 residues. Germline V gene lookup returns CDR1 GTSNPN and CDR2 SVGIG (reference sequence). With 2 bases removed from V and 7 bases from J, the gap between germline ends came to 2 bases. The DNA for the CDR3 is TGTGCCTGGAGTCGCGGGGAGCTGTTTTTT. Its translation is CAWSRGELFF. The whole variable domain, remainder taken from reference TRBV30 and TRBJ2-2, is SQTIHQWPATLVQPVGSPLSLECTVEGTSNPNLYWYRQAAGRGLQLLFYSVGIGQISSEVPQNLSASRPQDRQFILSSKKLLLSDSGFYLCAWSRGELFFGEGSRLTVL.

This clonotype came up a few times. J is TRBJ2-3 and V is TRBV20-1; 11 bases match TRBD2. CDR1 is DFQATT and CDR2 is SNEGSKA in the germline V gene (reference sequence). The CDR3 loop spans 15 amino acids. J gave up 0 bases and V 6 bases, and 5 bases lay outside the gene matches. The CDR3 bases are TGCAGTGCGAGAAGACTAGCGGGAAGCACAGATACGCAGTATTTT. Translating it yields CSARRLAGSTDTQYF.

The sample holds many counts of this clonotype. This chain connects TRBV27 to TRBJ2-1, with TRBD1 identical over 7 bases. This CDR3 comprises 15 residues. Germline loops: CDR1 MNHEY, CDR2 SMNVEV (reference sequence). The trim removed 5 bases at V and 6 bases at J, leaving 10 bases unmatched. CDR3 coding DNA: TGTGCCAGCAGTACCAGACAGGGAGAGGGCAATGAGCAGTTCTTC. Encoded protein: CASSTRQGEGNEQFF.

This clonotype came up a few times. V and J are TRBV6-5 and TRBJ2-3; TRBD1 matches at 7 bases. The CDR3 extends over 14 amino acids. V shed 7 bases and J 2 bases; nucleotides not matched to a gene: 6. CDR1 MNHEY and CDR2 SVGAGI come from the germline V gene. CDR3 loop: CASNSGQLTDTQYF. The CDR3 nucleotides read TGTGCCAGCAATTCGGGACAGCTCACAGATACGCAGTATTTT.

This clonotype was observed a handful of times. The chain is built from TRBV27 and TRBJ2-3, with D tentatively TRBD2 (6 bases). The germline CDR1 and CDR2 sequences are MNHEY and SMNVEV (reference sequence). The CDR3 is 14 amino acids. V was pared by 5 bases and J by 5 bases, with 14 bases between. For the CDR3, the DNA is TGTGCCAGCAGTACAAGGAGGAGGGGAGATACGCAGTATTTT. The encoded protein is CASSTRRRGDTQYF.

This clonotype was recorded a few times. V and J are TRBV20-1 and TRBJ1-1; TRBD1 is a possible D gene (6 bases). Trimming pared 0 bases from V and 8 bases from J, leaving 13 bases between. Germline CDR1 reads DFQATT; CDR2 reads SNEGSKA (reference sequence). This CDR3 region has 13 residues. The CDR3 nucleotides are TGCAGTGCTAGAGACCCACAGGGTTGGGAAGCTTTCTTT. It is translated as CSARDPQGWEAFF.

This sequence joins TRBV20-1 and TRBJ2-5; TRBD2 aligns across 11 bases. V was clipped by 4 bases and J by 2 bases; unmatched bases: 3. CDR1 and CDR2 (germline): DFQATT, SNEGSKA (reference sequence). The CDR3 runs to 14 residues. CDR3 nucleotide sequence: TGCAGTGCTATAGCGGGAGGGACTCAAGAGACCCAGTACTTC. It translates to CSAIAGGTQETQYF.

This clonotype was seen only once. The chain combines TRBV20-1 with TRBJ2-1; D gene uncertain. Germline loops: CDR1 DFQATT, CDR2 SNEGSKA (reference sequence). Trimming removed 0 bases from V and 8 bases from J, with 11 bases in between. This CDR3 is built from 13 residues. CDR3 in amino acids: CSARDKRADEQFF. The CDR3, as DNA: TGCAGTGCTAGAGATAAGCGAGCTGATGAGCAGTTCTTC.

V usage is TRBV4-3 and J usage is TRBJ2-1; perhaps D is TRBD1 or TRBD2 (5 bases each). Germline CDR1 and CDR2: LGHNA and YSLEER. CDR3 size: 16 residues. The V end lost 0 bases, the J end lost 7 bases, and 16 bases lay between the germline ends. The CDR3 DNA reads TGCGCCAGCAGCCAAGATCGGGGCGGGCCGTGGAATGAGCAGTTCTTC. Translated, it gives CASSQDRGGPWNEQFF.